A single sample is the source of the 13 T cell receptor beta chains below, sequenced in a study of cytomegalovirus exposure and HLA in healthy donors (dated by TCRdb to 2016 to 2017). The library was made by the immunoSEQ multiplex PCR assay. The multiplex PCR relied on a mix of 60 forward primers for TCR Vbeta segments and 13 reverse primers for TCR Jbeta segments. TCRdb took this table from immuneACCESS and kept in-frame rearrangements with V and J called. Such tables lack part of the clones; where checked against another copy, unresolved V genes explain under half of the gap, and the rest is unexplained. The sample records around 120,000 clones, 60% to 80% of which are singletons. The ten largest clonotypes hold around 5% of the sample. The sample taken for sequencing was PBMCs. The receptors originated from a man aged 50-60 years in good health and CMV-seropositive.

This chain uses TRBV19 with TRBJ1-2; the match to TRBD1 covers 8 bases. This CDR3 has 15 amino acids. With 5 bases clipped from V and 3 bases from J, the junction kept 8 bases outside the gene matches. The germline CDR1 and CDR2 sequences are LNHDA and SQIVND (reference sequence). The DNA of the CDR3 is TGTGCCAGTAGTTCTATCAGGGGGCAGGACTATGGCTACACCTTC. This encodes CASSSIRGQDYGYTF.

The chain links TRBV7-8 to TRBJ1-1, with D possibly being TRBD1 (6 bases). This CDR3 spans 17 amino acids. Germline CDR1 and CDR2: SGHVS and FQNEAQ. The ends were cut back, 0 bases at V and 5 bases at J, with 19 bases in the middle. The CDR3 reads CASSLAGAGRVRTEAFF. In DNA form, the CDR3 reads TGTGCCAGCAGCTTAGCGGGGGCAGGGCGGGTGAGGACTGAAGCTTTCTTT.

The J gene is TRBJ1-2, the V gene TRBV5-1, with D perhaps matching TRBD1 (5 bases). Trimming left V 4 bases short and J 2 bases short, with 15 bases between. Germline CDR1 is SGHRS and CDR2 is YFSETQ. This CDR3 is 15 amino acids long. The CDR3, as DNA: TGCGCCAGCAGCCCCGGGGGGACGGCAAACTATGGCTACACCTTC. This encodes CASSPGGTANYGYTF.

The rearrangement links TRBV19 to TRBJ1-2; D gene uncertain. The CDR3 sequence is 11 residues long. Looked up from germline, CDR1 is LNHDA and CDR2 is SQIVND (reference sequence). Trimming took off 5 bases at V and 5 bases at J, with 6 bases between the two ends. CDR3 residues: CASSLQYGYTF. CDR3 nucleotide sequence: TGTGCCAGTAGTTTACAATATGGCTACACCTTC.

The V gene is TRBV14, the J gene TRBJ1-6; TRBD1 aligns across 8 bases. Trimming took 2 bases from V and 9 from J; bases not matched to a gene: 6. The germline V gene has CDR1 SGHDN and CDR2 FVKESK. The CDR3 has 15 amino acids. Here the CDR3 reads CASSQSLGQGSPLHF. The CDR3 DNA follows: TGTGCCAGCAGCCAATCCCTCGGACAGGGTTCACCCCTCCACTTT.

The chain is built from TRBV5-1 and TRBJ2-3; TRBD1 might be the D (5 bases). Germline CDR1 is SGHRS and CDR2 is YFSETQ. V lost 1 base and J lost 0, with 15 bases in between. The length of the CDR3 is 17 residues. DNA for the CDR3: TGCGCCAGCAGCTTGTTGCCAGGGTTATCTAGCACAGATACGCAGTATTTT. It is translated as CASSLLPGLSSTDTQYF.

The chain links TRBV9 to TRBJ2-1; D not certain. The CDR3 length is 15 residues. Germline V lookup: CDR1 SGDLS, CDR2 YYNGEE. Trimming cost V 0 bases and J 0 bases, with 7 bases left between them. The CDR3 coding sequence is TGTGCCAGCAGCGTAGAACTTCTCTCCTACAATGAGCAGTTCTTC. This codes for CASSVELLSYNEQFF.

The chain has TRBV7-3 and TRBJ2-3; D is perhaps TRBD1 (6 bases). Germline CDR1 SGHTA, CDR2 FQGTGA. This CDR3 is built from 16 residues. The V end was cut by 3 bases, the J end by 2 bases, with 15 bases between. The CDR3 bases are TGTGCCAGCAGCTTGGGACACTCCCGGGTCACAGATACGCAGTATTTT. This gives the protein CASSLGHSRVTDTQYF. The full variable domain, in which reference TRBV7-3 and TRBJ2-3 provide the parts outside the CDR3, is GAGVSQTPSNKVTEKGKYVELRCDPISGHTALYWYRQSLGQGPEFLIYFQGTGAADDSGLPNDRFFAVRPEGSVSTLKIQRTERGDSAVYLCASSLGHSRVTDTQYFGPGTRLTVL.

This chain uses TRBV5-8 with TRBJ2-2, with 9 nucleotides matching TRBD1. This CDR3 spans 13 amino acids. Per germline, CDR1 SGHTS and CDR2 YDEGEE. V dropped 7 bases and J dropped 9; count of bases not matched to a gene: 7. The CDR3 nucleotides are TGTGCCAGCCAAGGACAGGGGCGATGGGAGCTGTTTTTT. Amino acid sequence: CASQGQGRWELFF.

The V call is TRBV11-2, the J call TRBJ2-1; 10 bases are a match to TRBD1. Germline V gene data show CDR1 as SGHAT and CDR2 as FQNNGV. The CDR3 consists of 16 residues. The V and J ends lost 4 bases and 8 bases, in that order; junction bases with no gene match: 11. CDR3 residues: CASSSPMGQGIYEQFF. CDR3 nucleotides: TGTGCCAGCAGCTCCCCCATGGGACAGGGGATCTATGAGCAGTTCTTC.

The genes are TRBV7-2 and TRBJ1-2; unclear D gene. V lost 2 bases and J lost 3, with 7 bases in between. The CDR3 contains 13 residues. The germline V gene encodes CDR1 SGHTA and CDR2 FQGNSA. CDR3 amino acids: CASSLSQDYGYTF. CDR3 coding DNA: TGTGCCAGCAGCTTAAGCCAGGACTATGGCTACACCTTC.

This chain uses TRBV2 with TRBJ2-7; 9 bases align to TRBD1. V gave up 5 bases and J gave up 6 bases; unmatched junction bases: 8. This CDR3 is built from 14 residues. CDR1 is SNHLY and CDR2 is FYNNEI in the germline V gene. The CDR3 nucleotides are TGTGCCAGCAGTAAGACCGGGACAGGGACCGAGCAGTACTTC. This gives the protein CASSKTGTGTEQYF.

The V gene is TRBV28, the J gene TRBJ2-4, with TRBD2 identical over 10 bases. The germline V gene has CDR1 MDHEN and CDR2 SYDVKM. V was pared by 3 bases and J by 7 bases, with 12 bases of the junction left unmatched. The CDR3 has 17 amino acids. The CDR3 spells CASSLVIERGGVNIQYF. The CDR3, as DNA: TGTGCCAGCAGTTTGGTTATCGAGCGGGGGGGAGTCAACATTCAGTACTTC.